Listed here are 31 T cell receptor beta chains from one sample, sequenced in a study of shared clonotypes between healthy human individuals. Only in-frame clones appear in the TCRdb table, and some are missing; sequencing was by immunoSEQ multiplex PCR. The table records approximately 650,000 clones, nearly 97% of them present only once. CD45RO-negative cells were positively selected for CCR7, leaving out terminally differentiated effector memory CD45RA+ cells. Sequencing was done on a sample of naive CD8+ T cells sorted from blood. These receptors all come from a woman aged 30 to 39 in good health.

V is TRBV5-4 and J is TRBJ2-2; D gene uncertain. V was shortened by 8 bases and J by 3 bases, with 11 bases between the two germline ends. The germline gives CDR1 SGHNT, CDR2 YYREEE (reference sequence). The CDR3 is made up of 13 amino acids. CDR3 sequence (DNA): TGTGCCAGTTACAGCACTCACACCGGGGAGCTGTTTTTT. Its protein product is CASYSTHTGELFF.

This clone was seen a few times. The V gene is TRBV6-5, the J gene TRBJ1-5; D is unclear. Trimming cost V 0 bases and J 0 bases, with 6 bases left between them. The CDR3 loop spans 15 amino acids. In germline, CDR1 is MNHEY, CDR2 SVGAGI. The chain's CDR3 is CASSYSAYSNQPQHF. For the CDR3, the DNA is TGTGCCAGCAGTTACTCCGCGTATAGCAATCAGCCCCAGCATTTT.

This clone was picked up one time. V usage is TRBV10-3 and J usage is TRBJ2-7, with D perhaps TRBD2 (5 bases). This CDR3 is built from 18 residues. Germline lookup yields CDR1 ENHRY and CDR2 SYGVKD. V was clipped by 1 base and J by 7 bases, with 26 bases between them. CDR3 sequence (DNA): TGTGCCATCAGTGAGTTTTTCGACGGGGTTCGAATCACGGGGGAGCAGTACTTC. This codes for CAISEFFDGVRITGEQYF.

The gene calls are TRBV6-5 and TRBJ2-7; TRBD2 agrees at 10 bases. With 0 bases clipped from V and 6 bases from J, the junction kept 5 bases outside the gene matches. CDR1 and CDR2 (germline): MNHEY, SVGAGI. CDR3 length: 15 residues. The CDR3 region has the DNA TGTGCCAGCAGTTACTCCGGAGCGGGAGGGCCCGAGCAGTACTTC. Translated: CASSYSGAGGPEQYF.

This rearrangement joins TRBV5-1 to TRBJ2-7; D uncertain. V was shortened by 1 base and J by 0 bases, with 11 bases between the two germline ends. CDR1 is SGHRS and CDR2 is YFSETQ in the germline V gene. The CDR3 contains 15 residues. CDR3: CASSLRQKSSYEQYF. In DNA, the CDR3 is TGCGCCAGCAGCTTGCGGCAGAAGAGCTCCTACGAGCAGTACTTC.

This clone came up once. The CDR3 spells CASSLDQPQHF. The CDR3 region has the DNA TGTGCCAGCAGTTTAGATCAGCCCCAGCATTTT. The V gene is TRBV28, the J gene TRBJ1-5; D is uncertain. Trimming removed 2 bases from V and 5 bases from J, with 1 base in between. The CDR3 spans 11 residues. Per germline, CDR1 MDHEN and CDR2 SYDVKM.

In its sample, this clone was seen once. The CDR3 sequence is CASSLTPVWGGNTEAFF. CDR3 DNA sequence: TGTGCCAGCAGTTTAACCCCCGTTTGGGGGGGGAACACTGAAGCTTTCTTT. The chain is built from TRBV28 and TRBJ1-1, with TRBD1 as a possible D gene (5 bases). V dropped 2 bases and J dropped 1 base, with 17 bases sitting between them. From germline, CDR1 is MDHEN and CDR2 SYDVKM. This CDR3 has 17 residues.

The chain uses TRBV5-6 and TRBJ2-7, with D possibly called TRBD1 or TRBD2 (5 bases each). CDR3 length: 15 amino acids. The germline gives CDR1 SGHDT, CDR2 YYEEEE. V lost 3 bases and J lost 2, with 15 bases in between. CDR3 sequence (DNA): TGTGCCAGCAGCTCCCACGGGTGGGGGACCTACGAGCAGTACTTC. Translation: CASSSHGWGTYEQYF. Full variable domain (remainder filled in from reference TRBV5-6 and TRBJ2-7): DAGVTQSPTHLIKTRGQQVTLRCSPKSGHDTVSWYQQALGQGPQFIFQYYEEEERQRGNFPDRFSGHQFPNYSSELNVNALLLGDSALYLCASSSHGWGTYEQYFGPGTRLTVT.

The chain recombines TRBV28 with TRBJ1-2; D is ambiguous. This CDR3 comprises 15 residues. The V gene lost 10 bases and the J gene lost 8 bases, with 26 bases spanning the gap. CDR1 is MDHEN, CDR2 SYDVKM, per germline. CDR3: CAIKLPGPTMTGYTF. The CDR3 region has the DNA TGTGCCATCAAACTCCCTGGCCCCACTATGACCGGCTACACCTTC.

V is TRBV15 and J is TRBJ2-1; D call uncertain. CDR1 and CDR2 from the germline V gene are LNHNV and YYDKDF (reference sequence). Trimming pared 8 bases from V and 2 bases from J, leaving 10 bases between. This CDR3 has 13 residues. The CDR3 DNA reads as TGTGCCACCGAATCTCGCCCCTACAATGAGCAGTTCTTC. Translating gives CATESRPYNEQFF.

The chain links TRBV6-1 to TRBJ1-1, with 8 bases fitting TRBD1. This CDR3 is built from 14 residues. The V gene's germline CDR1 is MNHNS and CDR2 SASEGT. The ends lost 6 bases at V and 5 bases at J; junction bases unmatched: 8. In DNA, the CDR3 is TGTGCCAGCAGGGACAGGGCAGGTTGGACTGAAGCTTTCTTT. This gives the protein CASRDRAGWTEAFF.

The CDR3 loop is CASSETREGRGETQYF. The CDR3 bases are TGCGCCAGCAGTGAAACGCGGGAGGGCCGTGGGGAGACCCAGTACTTC. J is TRBJ2-5 and V is TRBV10-1, with 9 positions matching TRBD2. This CDR3 has 16 amino acids. J gave up 5 bases and V 3 bases, and 10 bases lay outside the gene matches. CDR1 and CDR2 from the germline V gene are WNHNN and SYGVQD (reference sequence).

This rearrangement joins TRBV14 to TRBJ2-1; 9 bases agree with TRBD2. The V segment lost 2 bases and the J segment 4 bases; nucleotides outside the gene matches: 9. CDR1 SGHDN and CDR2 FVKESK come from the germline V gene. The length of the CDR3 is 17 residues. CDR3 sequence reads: CASSQKGASGIYNEQFF. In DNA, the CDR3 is TGTGCCAGCAGCCAAAAGGGGGCTAGCGGGATATACAATGAGCAGTTCTTC.

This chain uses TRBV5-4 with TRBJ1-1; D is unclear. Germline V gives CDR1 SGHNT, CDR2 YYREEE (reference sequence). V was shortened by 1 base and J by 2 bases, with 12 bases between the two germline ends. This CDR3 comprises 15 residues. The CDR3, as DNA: TGTGCCAGCAGCTTGTTGGGGTTGGGTAACACTGAAGCTTTCTTT. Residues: CASSLLGLGNTEAFF. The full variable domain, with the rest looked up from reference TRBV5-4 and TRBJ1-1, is ETGVTQSPTHLIKTRGQQVTLRCSSQSGHNTVSWYQQALGQGPQFIFQYYREEENGRGNFPPRFSGLQFPNYSSELNVNALELDDSALYLCASSLLGLGNTEAFFGQGTRLTVV.

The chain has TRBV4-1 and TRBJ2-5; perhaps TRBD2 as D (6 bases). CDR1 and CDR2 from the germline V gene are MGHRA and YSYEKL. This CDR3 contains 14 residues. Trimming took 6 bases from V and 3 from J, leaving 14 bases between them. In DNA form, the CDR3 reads TGCGCCAGCAGTTGGAGATTAGCGGAAGAGACCCAGTACTTC. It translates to CASSWRLAEETQYF.

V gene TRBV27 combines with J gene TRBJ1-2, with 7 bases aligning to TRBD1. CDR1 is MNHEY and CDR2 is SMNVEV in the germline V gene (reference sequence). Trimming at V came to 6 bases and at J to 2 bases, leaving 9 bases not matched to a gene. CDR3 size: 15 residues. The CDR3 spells CASSQRETGNYGYTF. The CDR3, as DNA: TGTGCCAGCAGCCAGAGAGAGACAGGGAACTATGGCTACACCTTC.

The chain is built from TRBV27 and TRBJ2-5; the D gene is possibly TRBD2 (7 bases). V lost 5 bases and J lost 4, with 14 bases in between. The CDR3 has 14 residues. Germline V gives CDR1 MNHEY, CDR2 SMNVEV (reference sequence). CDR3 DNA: TGTGCCAGCAGTCCGTCCGGGGGGCTAGAGACCCAGTACTTC. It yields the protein CASSPSGGLETQYF.

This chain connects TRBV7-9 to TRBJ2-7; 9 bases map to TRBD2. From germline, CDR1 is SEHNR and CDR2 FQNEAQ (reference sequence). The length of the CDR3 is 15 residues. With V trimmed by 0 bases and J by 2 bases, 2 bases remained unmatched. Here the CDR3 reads CASSLALAGPYEQYF. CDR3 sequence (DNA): TGTGCCAGCAGCTTAGCTCTAGCGGGACCCTACGAGCAGTACTTC.

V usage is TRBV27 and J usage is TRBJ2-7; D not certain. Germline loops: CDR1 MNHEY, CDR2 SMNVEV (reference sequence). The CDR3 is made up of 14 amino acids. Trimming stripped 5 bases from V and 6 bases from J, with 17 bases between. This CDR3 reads CASSPSLKGGEQYF. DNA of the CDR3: TGTGCCAGCAGTCCGAGCCTTAAGGGCGGCGAGCAGTACTTC.

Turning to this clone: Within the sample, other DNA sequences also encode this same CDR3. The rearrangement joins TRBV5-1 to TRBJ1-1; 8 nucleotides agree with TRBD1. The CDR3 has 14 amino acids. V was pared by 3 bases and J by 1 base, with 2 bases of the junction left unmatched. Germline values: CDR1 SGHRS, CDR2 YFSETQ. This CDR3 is CASSWTGPNTEAFF. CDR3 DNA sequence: TGCGCCAGCAGCTGGACAGGGCCGAACACTGAAGCTTTCTTT.

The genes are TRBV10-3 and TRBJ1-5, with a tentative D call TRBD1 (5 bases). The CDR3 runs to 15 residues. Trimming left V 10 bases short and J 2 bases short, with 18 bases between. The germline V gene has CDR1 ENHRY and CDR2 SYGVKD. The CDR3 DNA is TGTGCCACTCGAAGCTCGGGGGAAGGCAATCAGCCCCAGCATTTT. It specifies CATRSSGEGNQPQHF.

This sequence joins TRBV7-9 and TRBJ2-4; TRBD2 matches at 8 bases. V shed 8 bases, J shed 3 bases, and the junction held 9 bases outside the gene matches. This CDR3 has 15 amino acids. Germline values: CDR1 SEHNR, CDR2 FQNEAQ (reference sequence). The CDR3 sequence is CASEGLVGFKNIQYF. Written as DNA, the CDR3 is TGTGCCAGCGAGGGACTAGTTGGGTTCAAAAACATTCAGTACTTC.

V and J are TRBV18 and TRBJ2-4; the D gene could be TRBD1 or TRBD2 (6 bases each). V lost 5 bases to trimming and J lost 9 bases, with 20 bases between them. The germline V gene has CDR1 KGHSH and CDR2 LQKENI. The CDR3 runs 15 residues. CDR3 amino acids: CASSSGENGGGIQYF. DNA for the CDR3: TGTGCCAGCTCATCCGGGGAGAACGGAGGGGGCATTCAGTACTTC. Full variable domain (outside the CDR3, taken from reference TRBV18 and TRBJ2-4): NAGVMQNPRHLVRRRGQEARLRCSPMKGHSHVYWYRQLPEEGLKFMVYLQKENIIDESGMPKERFSAEFPKEGPSILRIQQVVRGDSAAYFCASSSGENGGGIQYFGAGTRLSVL.

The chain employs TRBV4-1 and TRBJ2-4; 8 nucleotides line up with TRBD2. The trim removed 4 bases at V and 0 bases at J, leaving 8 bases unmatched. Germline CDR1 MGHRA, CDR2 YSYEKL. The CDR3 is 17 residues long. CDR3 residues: CASSPSTSAVAKNIQYF. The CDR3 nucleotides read TGCGCCAGCAGCCCCTCGACTAGCGCAGTAGCCAAAAACATTCAGTACTTC.

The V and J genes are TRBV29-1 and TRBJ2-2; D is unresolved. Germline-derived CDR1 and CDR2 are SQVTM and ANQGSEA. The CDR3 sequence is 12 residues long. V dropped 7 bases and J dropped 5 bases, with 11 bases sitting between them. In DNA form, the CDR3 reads TGCAGCGCCAGGTCGGTGACCGGGGAGCTGTTTTTT. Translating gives CSARSVTGELFF.

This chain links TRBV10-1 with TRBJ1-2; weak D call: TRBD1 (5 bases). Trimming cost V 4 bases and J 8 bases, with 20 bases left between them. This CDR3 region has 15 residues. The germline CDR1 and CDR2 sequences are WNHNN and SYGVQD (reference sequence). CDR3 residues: CASSGLPGPLMGYTF. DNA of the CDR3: TGCGCCAGCAGTGGCCTCCCGGGACCGCTCATGGGCTACACCTTC.

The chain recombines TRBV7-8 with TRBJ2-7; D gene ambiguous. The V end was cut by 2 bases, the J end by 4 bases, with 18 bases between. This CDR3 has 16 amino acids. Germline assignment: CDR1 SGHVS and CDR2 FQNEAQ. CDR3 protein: CASSLPLHTAKYEQYF. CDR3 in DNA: TGTGCCAGCAGCTTACCGCTACACACAGCCAAATACGAGCAGTACTTC.

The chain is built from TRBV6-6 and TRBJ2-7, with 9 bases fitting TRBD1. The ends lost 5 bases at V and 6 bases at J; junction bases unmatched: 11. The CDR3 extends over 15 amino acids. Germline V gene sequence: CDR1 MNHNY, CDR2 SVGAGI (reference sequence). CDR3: CASSDATGGGPEQYF. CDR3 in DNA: TGTGCCAGCAGTGACGCGACAGGGGGGGGTCCCGAGCAGTACTTC.

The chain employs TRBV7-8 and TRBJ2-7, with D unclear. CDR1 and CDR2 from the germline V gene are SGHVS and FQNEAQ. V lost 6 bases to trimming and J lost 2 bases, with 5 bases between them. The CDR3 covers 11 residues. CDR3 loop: CASRGTYEQYF. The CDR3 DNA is TGTGCCAGCAGAGGGACCTACGAGCAGTACTTC.

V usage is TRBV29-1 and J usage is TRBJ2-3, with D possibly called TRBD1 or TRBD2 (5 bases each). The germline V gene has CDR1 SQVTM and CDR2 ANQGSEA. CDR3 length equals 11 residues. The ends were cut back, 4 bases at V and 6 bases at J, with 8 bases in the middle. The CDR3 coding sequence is TGCAGCGTTGCTTGGGGGGATACGCAGTATTTT. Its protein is CSVAWGDTQYF.

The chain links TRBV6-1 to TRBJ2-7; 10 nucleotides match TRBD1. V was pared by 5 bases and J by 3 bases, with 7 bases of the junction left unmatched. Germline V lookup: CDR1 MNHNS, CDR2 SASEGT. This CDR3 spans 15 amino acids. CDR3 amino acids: CASSPSWTGGYEQYF. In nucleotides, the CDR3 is TGTGCCAGCAGTCCCAGTTGGACAGGGGGCTACGAGCAGTACTTC.